These 4 T cell receptor beta chains originate from one sample sequenced in a study of OX40 agonist ivuxolimab in advanced cancers. The repertoire was sequenced with immunoSEQ multiplex PCR; TCRdb's copy has only in-frame clones and lacks some. The sample has about 98,000 clones; around 85% are singletons. The material sequenced was CD4+ or CD8+ T cells sorted from blood, taken in a trial of the OX40 agonist ivuxolimab. The receptor set was obtained from an adult with an advanced solid tumor such as melanoma, head and neck, liver or kidney cancer.

The rearrangement joins TRBV7-6 to TRBJ2-3, with no clear D. Trimming took off 0 bases at V and 2 bases at J, with 6 bases between the two ends. Per the germline V gene, CDR1 is SGHVS and CDR2 is FNYEAQ. This CDR3 is built from 14 residues. Here the CDR3 DNA reads TGTGCCAGCAGCTTAGCGGGGTTCACAGATACGCAGTATTTT. Translation: CASSLAGFTDTQYF.

The chain uses TRBV5-4 and TRBJ1-2; no firm D call. Per the germline V gene, CDR1 is SGHNT and CDR2 is YYREEE (reference sequence). The CDR3 runs to 13 residues. V dropped 0 bases and J dropped 5 bases, with 8 bases sitting between them. The CDR3: CASSLERGYGYTF. The DNA of the CDR3 is TGTGCCAGCAGCTTGGAACGAGGATATGGCTACACCTTC.

On this clone itself: Likely a read error: the CDR3 ends without its conserved phenylalanine or tryptophan. The chain has TRBV9 and TRBJ1-6; TRBD1 is a possible D gene (6 bases). The CDR3 contains 15 residues. The V end was cut by 0 bases, the J end by 8 bases, with 12 bases between. Germline V gene sequence: CDR1 SGDLS, CDR2 YYNGEE. CDR3: CASSVDGGGDSPLHL. CDR3 nucleotides: TGTGCCAGCAGCGTAGACGGGGGCGGTGATTCACCCCTCCACCTT.

The genes are TRBV5-6 and TRBJ2-3; D not certain. V was clipped by 4 bases and J by 4 bases, with 7 bases between them. This CDR3 spans 12 amino acids. Germline loops: CDR1 SGHDT, CDR2 YYEEEE. DNA of the CDR3: TGTGCCAGCAGCATAGGCGCAGATACGCAGTATTTT. Translation: CASSIGADTQYF.